Below are 4 T cell receptor beta chains sequenced from a single sample in a study of CD8 T cells in Susac syndrome. When the RNA was reverse transcribed, random hexamers were used with an input of about 0.45 to 1 ug. Each CDR3 protein gets one entry after TCRdb re-called the immunoSEQ multiplex PCR reads with MiXCR. Counted here are more than 200,000 distinct CDR3 sequences, approximately 92% occurring once; the ten biggest clones make up roughly 0.07%. Sequenced: CD4+ T cells from PBMCs. The source is a human donor with multiple sclerosis.

This clonotype has just one count. At one end, the junction sequence differs from germline, possibly due to a read error. This chain links TRBV5-4 with TRBJ1-1; D perhaps matches TRBD1 (5 bases). CDR3 length: 15 amino acids. Germline CDR1 and CDR2: SGHNT and YYREEE (reference sequence). In DNA form, the CDR3 reads TGTGCCAGCAGCCCATCCACCGGGGCCGGCACTGAAGCTCTCTTT. Translating gives CASSPSTGAGTEALF.

The chain carries TRBV5-1 and TRBJ2-1, with D possibly TRBD2 on 6 matching bases. The CDR3 covers 16 residues. Deletions cut 0 bases from V and 0 bases from J, with 10 bases between. Looked up from germline, CDR1 is SGHRS and CDR2 is YFSETQ. The DNA for the CDR3 is TGCGCCAGCAGCTTGGCCGAACTAGCCTCCTACAATGAGCAGTTCTTC. As protein: CASSLAELASYNEQFF. The full variable domain, completed using reference TRBV5-1 and TRBJ2-1, is KAGVTQTPRYLIKTRGQQVTLSCSPISGHRSVSWYQQTPGQGLQFLFEYFSETQRNKGNFPGRFSGRQFSNSRSEMNVSTLELGDSALYLCASSLAELASYNEQFFGPGTRLTVL.

V usage is TRBV29-1 and J usage is TRBJ2-6, with 7 bases identical to TRBD1. The CDR3 spans 17 residues. Germline lookup yields CDR1 SQVTM and CDR2 ANQGSEA. The J segment lost 2 bases and the V segment lost 4 bases, leaving 11 bases of the junction unmatched. CDR3 residues: CSVVSGQGGAGANVLTF. The CDR3 coding sequence is TGCAGCGTTGTTAGTGGACAAGGGGGCGCTGGGGCCAACGTCCTGACTTTC.

The CDR3 here is CAWRADGGAQPQHF. CDR3 nucleotide sequence: TGTGCCTGGAGGGCGGACGGAGGTGCCCAGCCCCAGCATTTT. This chain uses TRBV30 with TRBJ1-5; no firm D call. CDR1 GTSNPN and CDR2 SVGIG come from the germline V gene (reference sequence). V lost 3 bases, J lost 7 bases, and 16 bases lay in between. CDR3 length: 14 amino acids.